This T cell receptor (beta chain) was found in a study of blood T cell repertoires in COVID-19. Study context: Collection of acute and convalescent COVID-19 samples took place in the United States, Italy and Spain.

In the authors' workflow: Amplifying reference gene primers gave estimates of nucleated cell counts. The table came from immunoSEQ multiplex PCR; TCRdb's copy has only in-frame clones and leaves some out. From that table come the V and J calls and clone size; the DNA was used to work out D and trimming. Among about 280,000 clones listed, approximately 86% were seen once. V was trimmed by 0 bases and J by 3 bases, leaving 7 bases between them. CDR1 and CDR2 from the germline V gene are SGHTS and YDEGEE. The CDR3 has 13 residues. The sequence came from a man in his forties with active or convalescent COVID-19. The V call is TRBV5-8, the J call TRBJ2-7; possible D gene TRBD2, 5 bases. The sequenced material came from peripheral blood. The chain's CDR3 is CASSLAGSYEQYF. DNA of the CDR3: TGTGCCAGCAGCTTGGCGGGGAGCTACGAGCAGTACTTC.